This T cell receptor (beta chain) was sequenced during a study of cytomegalovirus exposure and HLA in healthy donors. This clone was seen just once. The antigen is undetermined. Whole-study results and caveats: Under in vitro conditions, a few CMV-associated chains were confirmed as specific for CMV antigens.

Primers: 60 Vbeta forward and 13 Jbeta reverse. Libraries were prepared by immunoSEQ multiplex PCR; TCRdb keeps only in-frame clonotypes and omits some of them. The sample carries about 98,000 clones, around 70% recorded once. The sequencing sample was made of PBMCs. The sequence was collected from a female donor in good health and CMV-seronegative.

CDR3 sequence reads: CASSPWTGGYANYGYTF. CDR3 sequence (DNA): TGTGCCAGCAGCCCCTGGACAGGGGGATATGCTAACTATGGCTACACCTTC. The chain joins TRBV5-6 to TRBJ1-2; 10 bases agree with TRBD1. The J segment lost 0 bases and the V segment lost 4 bases, leaving 9 bases of the junction unmatched. The CDR3 is made up of 17 amino acids. CDR1 SGHDT and CDR2 YYEEEE come from the germline V gene.